One and the same sample provided the 6 T cell receptor beta chains below, sequenced in a study of blood T cell repertoires in COVID-19. Clones were read by immunoSEQ multiplex PCR, and TCRdb kept only the in-frame ones, dropping some. The sample includes roughly 38,000 clones, approximately 90% of them seen just once. Sequencing input: peripheral blood. These receptors all come from a man aged 50 or older with active COVID-19.

V and J are TRBV5-1 and TRBJ1-2, with D tentatively TRBD1 (5 bases). V was clipped by 4 bases and J by 8 bases, with 15 bases between them. CDR3 length: 13 amino acids. CDR1 and CDR2 from the germline V gene are SGHRS and YFSETQ. The CDR3: CASSLAGSGGYTF. CDR3 sequence (DNA): TGCGCCAGCAGCCTGGCAGGGTCTGGAGGCTACACCTTC. Using reference TRBV5-1 and TRBJ1-2 for the parts outside the CDR3, the full variable domain is KAGVTQTPRYLIKTRGQQVTLSCSPISGHRSVSWYQQTPGQGLQFLFEYFSETQRNKGNFPGRFSGRQFSNSRSEMNVSTLELGDSALYLCASSLAGSGGYTFGSGTRLTVV.

The rearrangement links TRBV6-6 to TRBJ1-1; no reliable D call. CDR3 length: 15 residues. V lost 6 bases to trimming and J lost 1 base, with 15 bases between them. In germline, CDR1 is MNHNY, CDR2 SVGAGI (reference sequence). The CDR3 is CASSKPETTNTEAFF. DNA for the CDR3: TGTGCCAGCAGCAAGCCTGAGACAACGAACACTGAAGCTTTCTTT.

The chain uses TRBV7-2 and TRBJ1-2, with a weak D call TRBD1 (6 bases). The germline V gene has CDR1 SGHTA and CDR2 FQGNSA. This CDR3 region has 15 residues. V was trimmed by 5 bases and J by 4 bases, leaving 17 bases between them. The CDR3 here is CASSTVSQGFYGYTF. Written as DNA, the CDR3 is TGTGCCAGCAGCACGGTCAGCCAGGGGTTCTATGGCTACACCTTC.

The gene calls are TRBV29-1 and TRBJ1-3; no definite D call. V was pared by 3 bases and J by 9 bases, with 9 bases between. Germline V gene sequence: CDR1 SQVTM, CDR2 ANQGSEA. CDR3 length: 11 residues. The CDR3 DNA reads TGCAGCGTTGATCTACGGGGCACCATATATTTT. Its translation is CSVDLRGTIYF.

The rearrangement uses TRBV9 and TRBJ2-7, with 7 bases that match TRBD2. CDR1 is SGDLS and CDR2 is YYNGEE in the germline V gene. The CDR3 contains 14 residues. J lost 4 bases, V lost 7 bases, and 11 bases had no gene match. The CDR3 region has the DNA TGTGCCAGCTCCCGACTAGCCGAGGGATACGAGCAGTACTTC. Amino acids: CASSRLAEGYEQYF.

This clone was observed a single time. The chain joins TRBV5-1 to TRBJ2-3, with 11 bases fitting TRBD2. The CDR3 is 16 residues long. J gave up 4 bases and V 0 bases, and 4 bases lay outside the gene matches. CDR1 and CDR2 (germline): SGHRS, YFSETQ. CDR3 DNA sequence: TGCGCCAGCAGCTTGGATCTAGCGGGGGGTCCAGATACGCAGTATTTT. It encodes CASSLDLAGGPDTQYF.